The next 26 T cell receptor beta chains were all read from a single sample in a study of cytomegalovirus exposure and HLA in healthy donors. Primers: 60 Vbeta forward and 13 Jbeta reverse. The repertoire was sequenced with immunoSEQ multiplex PCR; TCRdb's copy has only in-frame clones and lacks some. The sample lists about 150,000 clones; 75% to 85% were seen once. What was sequenced was PBMCs. These receptors were obtained from a human donor in good health.

The chain carries TRBV6-6 and TRBJ1-1, with unresolved D. Germline CDR1 MNHNY, CDR2 SVGAGI (reference sequence). The CDR3 length is 12 residues. V was cut by 4 bases and J by 4 bases, with 7 bases left in between. CDR3 loop: CASSFLSTEAFF. The CDR3 DNA sequence: TGTGCCAGCAGTTTCTTGTCCACTGAAGCTTTCTTT.

The chain is built from TRBV5-1 and TRBJ2-2; D is perhaps TRBD1 (6 bases). The CDR3 sequence is 14 residues long. The ends were cut back, 4 bases at V and 4 bases at J, with 11 bases in the middle. The V gene's germline CDR1 is SGHRS and CDR2 YFSETQ. For the CDR3, the DNA is TGCGCCAGCAGCCAGGACAGTATCACCGGGGAGCTGTTTTTT. It yields the protein CASSQDSITGELFF.

The chain couples TRBV7-8 to TRBJ2-7, with D possibly matching TRBD2 (6 bases). The V gene lost 1 base and the J gene lost 3 bases, with 10 bases spanning the gap. Germline V gives CDR1 SGHVS, CDR2 FQNEAQ. CDR3 length: 14 residues. As DNA, the CDR3 is TGTGCCAGCAGCTTAGTTGGTAGCGGCTACGAGCAGTACTTC. It translates to CASSLVGSGYEQYF.

The chain is built from TRBV30 and TRBJ1-3; D uncertain. V gave up 2 bases and J gave up 0 bases, with 8 bases separating them. Germline assignment: CDR1 GTSNPN and CDR2 SVGIG (reference sequence). This CDR3 has 14 residues. The CDR3 loop is CAWSLPSSGNTIYF. The CDR3 bases are TGTGCCTGGAGTCTTCCGAGCTCTGGAAACACCATATATTTT.

J is TRBJ2-3 and V is TRBV13; TRBD2 matches at 7 bases. Germline V gene data show CDR1 as PRHDT and CDR2 as FYEKMQ (reference sequence). This CDR3 has 16 amino acids. J gave up 2 bases and V 4 bases, and 9 bases lay outside the gene matches. The CDR3 region is CASSSQRDWITDTQYF. The CDR3 DNA reads as TGTGCCAGCAGCTCCCAGCGGGACTGGATCACAGATACGCAGTATTTT.

The chain is built from TRBV6-1 and TRBJ1-4; D not resolved. Trimming took 3 bases from V and 8 from J, leaving 19 bases between them. The CDR3 is 16 amino acids. Germline values: CDR1 MNHNS, CDR2 SASEGT. CDR3: CASSEILRIVREKLFF. Written as DNA, the CDR3 is TGTGCCAGCAGTGAGATATTGAGGATCGTTCGAGAAAAACTGTTTTTT.

This chain uses TRBV5-1 with TRBJ1-3, with 10 nucleotides matching TRBD1. The germline gives CDR1 SGHRS, CDR2 YFSETQ. The CDR3 extends over 14 amino acids. V shed 4 bases and J 6 bases; nucleotides not matched to a gene: 4. Here the CDR3 reads CASSRQGAENTIYF. For the CDR3, the DNA is TGCGCCAGCAGCCGACAGGGGGCTGAAAACACCATATATTTT.

This chain uses TRBV4-3 with TRBJ2-7; the D is unclear. The germline V and J ends were trimmed by 1 base and 0 bases, with 7 bases remaining between them. The CDR3 spans 14 residues. CDR1 and CDR2 from the germline V gene are LGHNA and YSLEER. Here the CDR3 reads CASSQGSSSYEQYF. The CDR3 nucleotides are TGCGCCAGCAGCCAAGGGTCCAGCTCCTACGAGCAGTACTTC.

This clone has more than one count but fewer than ten. The chain recombines TRBV5-1 with TRBJ2-1, with D perhaps TRBD2 (5 bases). Trimming removed 2 bases at V and 7 bases at J, with 13 bases between. Per the germline V gene, CDR1 is SGHRS and CDR2 is YFSETQ. The CDR3 sequence is 14 residues long. The CDR3 DNA follows: TGCGCCAGCAGCTTAGGACGCGGCGGGAATGAGCAGTTCTTC. Translating gives CASSLGRGGNEQFF.

This chain connects TRBV6-5 to TRBJ1-1; 8 bases are shared with TRBD1. The CDR3 has 14 residues. CDR1 and CDR2 (germline): MNHEY, SVGAGI. After removal of 5 bases from V and 0 bases from J, the junction contained 2 bases not matched to a gene. The CDR3 reads CASSRQGLNTEAFF. Here the CDR3 DNA reads TGTGCCAGCAGTAGACAGGGGCTGAACACTGAAGCTTTCTTT.

The rearrangement joins TRBV10-1 to TRBJ2-7; a possible D gene is TRBD1 (6 bases). V was trimmed by 5 bases and J by 2 bases, leaving 10 bases between them. The CDR3 has 13 amino acids. Germline V gives CDR1 WNHNN, CDR2 SYGVQD (reference sequence). CDR3 DNA sequence: TGCGCCAGCAGTTTCTCAGGGGCCTACGAGCAGTACTTC. Encoded protein: CASSFSGAYEQYF.

The chain uses TRBV5-6 and TRBJ2-7, with 9 bases fitting TRBD2. Germline lookup yields CDR1 SGHDT and CDR2 YYEEEE. The CDR3 contains 14 residues. Trimming cost V 6 bases and J 5 bases; bases outside gene matches: 9. In DNA form, the CDR3 reads TGTGCCAGCACCAAAGCGGGAGGAGTCGACGAGCAGTACTTC. Its translation: CASTKAGGVDEQYF.

This CDR3 reads CASSFPEADYSYNEQFF. DNA of the CDR3: TGTGCCAGCAGTTTCCCGGAGGCGGACTACTCCTACAATGAGCAGTTCTTC. This chain connects TRBV28 to TRBJ2-1; possibly TRBD2 for D (6 bases). The V and J ends lost 3 bases and 0 bases respectively, with 15 bases between them. The CDR3 is made up of 17 amino acids. Germline V lookup: CDR1 MDHEN, CDR2 SYDVKM.

The rearrangement joins TRBV28 to TRBJ1-2, with 7 bases matching TRBD1. With V trimmed by 6 bases and J by 4 bases, 5 bases remained unmatched. Per germline, CDR1 MDHEN and CDR2 SYDVKM. The CDR3 contains 13 residues. This chain's CDR3 is CASRRDRAYGYTF. In DNA, the CDR3 is TGTGCCAGCAGACGAGACAGGGCCTATGGCTACACCTTC.

This rearrangement joins TRBV29-1 to TRBJ1-6, with 7 nucleotides matching TRBD1. The junction had 7 bases not matched to a gene; V was cut back by 6 bases and J by 8 bases. There are 13 residues in the CDR3. Germline CDR1 SQVTM, CDR2 ANQGSEA. CDR3 sequence reads: CSVAGTVDSPLHF. CDR3 coding DNA: TGCAGCGTCGCCGGGACAGTAGATTCACCCCTCCACTTT.

The rearrangement uses TRBV6-6 and TRBJ2-1; D might be TRBD2 (7 bases). V gave up 2 bases and J gave up 7 bases, with 15 bases separating them. The CDR3 is 15 residues long. CDR1 MNHNY and CDR2 SVGAGI come from the germline V gene (reference sequence). The CDR3 DNA reads TGTGCCAGCAGTTACCTCCGGGGGGCTAGAAATGAGCAGTTCTTC. The encoded protein is CASSYLRGARNEQFF.

This clone qualifies as medium-sized. V is TRBV6-1 and J is TRBJ1-4, with D perhaps matching TRBD1 (6 bases). CDR3 size: 14 residues. CDR1 is MNHNS and CDR2 is SASEGT in the germline V gene. V lost 4 bases, J lost 7 bases, and 13 bases lay in between. The CDR3 nucleotides are TGTGCCAGCAGTGCCAGGGGAAGGGTTGAAAAACTGTTTTTT. This gives the protein CASSARGRVEKLFF.

J is TRBJ2-6 and V is TRBV19; a possible D gene is TRBD2 (7 bases). V lost 9 bases and J lost 0, with 15 bases in between. Germline V gene sequence: CDR1 LNHDA, CDR2 SQIVND (reference sequence). The CDR3 sequence is 16 residues long. CDR3 bases: TGTGCCAGGGGGGGGCAGGAAAGCTCTGGGGCCAACGTCCTGACTTTC. It yields the protein CARGGQESSGANVLTF. Full variable domain (rest looked up from reference TRBV19 and TRBJ2-6): DGGITQSPKYLFRKEGQNVTLSCEQNLNHDAMYWYRQDPGQGLRLIYYSQIVNDFQKGDIAEGYSVSREKKESFPLTVTSAQKNPTAFYLCARGGQESSGANVLTFGAGSRLTVL.

J is TRBJ1-5 and V is TRBV19; the D gene is possibly TRBD1 (6 bases). The CDR3 has 15 residues. The germline V and J ends were trimmed by 3 bases and 1 base, with 10 bases remaining between them. Germline CDR1 and CDR2: LNHDA and SQIVND (reference sequence). The CDR3 DNA reads as TGTGCCAGTAGTATCGAGACAGGAAGCAATCAGCCCCAGCATTTT. It encodes CASSIETGSNQPQHF.

The chain couples TRBV6-5 to TRBJ2-7, with 7 bases fitting TRBD1. The junction had 9 bases not matched to a gene; V was cut back by 5 bases and J by 5 bases. There are 14 residues in the CDR3. The V gene's germline CDR1 is MNHEY and CDR2 SVGAGI. The CDR3 region has the DNA TGTGCCAGCAGTCATACATACAGGGGCCACGAGCAGTACTTC. This translates into CASSHTYRGHEQYF.

The chain employs TRBV30 and TRBJ1-5, with D unresolved. Between the trimmed V and J ends, which lost 6 bases and 3 bases, there was a span of 24 bases. Germline V gene lookup returns CDR1 GTSNPN and CDR2 SVGIG (reference sequence). This CDR3 has 17 residues. In DNA form, the CDR3 reads TGTGCCTGTCCCCTTCCTGGGCGGGAGGGTGTCAATCAGCCCCAGCATTTT. Its protein is CACPLPGREGVNQPQHF.

The chain combines TRBV27 with TRBJ2-1, with D possibly being TRBD2 (5 bases). The V end lost 4 bases, the J end lost 6 bases, and 16 bases lay between the germline ends. In germline, CDR1 is MNHEY, CDR2 SMNVEV (reference sequence). CDR3 length equals 15 residues. The CDR3 loop is CASSSGHYRGNEQFF. In nucleotides, the CDR3 is TGTGCCAGCAGTTCCGGCCACTATCGGGGCAATGAGCAGTTCTTC.

The V call is TRBV7-9, the J call TRBJ1-2; the D gene is possibly TRBD1 (5 bases). Germline assignment: CDR1 SEHNR and CDR2 FQNEAQ (reference sequence). Trimming took 5 bases from V and 3 from J, leaving 10 bases between them. The CDR3 is 13 amino acids. CDR3 amino acids: CASSPDSDYGYTF. In DNA, the CDR3 is TGTGCCAGCAGCCCAGACAGTGACTATGGCTACACCTTC.

This chain links TRBV6-5 with TRBJ2-1, with 8 bases that match TRBD2. Germline-derived CDR1 and CDR2 are MNHEY and SVGAGI. The CDR3 spans 15 residues. The V and J ends lost 5 bases and 9 bases, in that order; junction bases with no gene match: 12. Written as DNA, the CDR3 is TGTGCCAGCAGTAGAGTCCGGGGGGGCCAGGGTGAGCAGTTCTTC. It encodes CASSRVRGGQGEQFF.

The chain joins TRBV27 to TRBJ1-2; 9 bases agree with TRBD1. The length of the CDR3 is 17 residues. Trimming cost V 4 bases and J 4 bases; bases outside gene matches: 13. From germline, CDR1 is MNHEY and CDR2 SMNVEV (reference sequence). The CDR3 coding sequence is TGTGCCAGCAGTTCTACCCCGGGACAGGGACGAATCTATGGCTACACCTTC. It codes for CASSSTPGQGRIYGYTF.

This rearrangement joins TRBV6-1 to TRBJ2-7; D not certain. The germline CDR1 and CDR2 sequences are MNHNS and SASEGT. This CDR3 contains 17 residues. Trimming left V 3 bases short and J 3 bases short, with 21 bases between. The CDR3: CASSDHIHGVHNYEQYF. The DNA of the CDR3 is TGTGCCAGCAGTGATCATATTCATGGTGTACATAACTACGAGCAGTACTTC.